One T cell receptor (beta chain) is described in this entry. Its antigen is currently unknown. The sample is drawn from a study of radiotherapy plus CTLA-4 blockade in lung cancer. Overall study: Objective responses were seen in around 18% of patients, disease control in more than 30%.

The germline gives CDR1 SEHNR, CDR2 FQNEAQ (reference sequence). V was shortened by 5 bases and J by 0 bases, with 6 bases between the two germline ends. The CDR3 runs 13 residues. Findings and limits, study-wide: Per reports, early blood T cell clone dynamics, plus interferon-beta, forecast response most strongly.

Clones were read by immunoSEQ multiplex PCR, and TCRdb kept only the in-frame ones, dropping some. The sample has under 95,000 clones, less than 85% seen once. The chain has TRBV7-9 and TRBJ2-3; D is possibly TRBD2 (5 bases). The source is a human donor with non-small cell lung cancer who had stable disease on radiotherapy plus ipilimumab. The sample here was peripheral blood, taken from a patient treated with radiotherapy plus ipilimumab. Here the CDR3 reads CASSRTSTDTQYF. CDR3 in DNA: TGTGCCAGCAGCCGGACTAGCACAGATACGCAGTATTTT.